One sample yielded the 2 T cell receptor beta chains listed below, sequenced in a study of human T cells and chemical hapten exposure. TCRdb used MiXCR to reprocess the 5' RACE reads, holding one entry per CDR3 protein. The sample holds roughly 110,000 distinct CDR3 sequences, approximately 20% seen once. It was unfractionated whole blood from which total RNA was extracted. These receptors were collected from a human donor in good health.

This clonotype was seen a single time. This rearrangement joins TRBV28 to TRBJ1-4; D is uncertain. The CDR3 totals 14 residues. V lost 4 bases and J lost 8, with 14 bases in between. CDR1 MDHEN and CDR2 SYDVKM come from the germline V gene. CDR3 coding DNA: TGTGCCAGCAGTTCGCCCAGGTGGTGGGAAAAACTGTTTTTT. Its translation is CASSSPRWWEKLFF.

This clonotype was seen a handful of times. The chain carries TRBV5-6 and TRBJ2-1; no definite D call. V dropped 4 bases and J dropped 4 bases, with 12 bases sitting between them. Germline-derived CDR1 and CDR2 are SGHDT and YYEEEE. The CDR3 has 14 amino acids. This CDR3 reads CASSGVPLYNEQFF. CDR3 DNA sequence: TGTGCCAGCAGCGGCGTTCCCCTATACAATGAGCAGTTCTTC.